The 26 T cell receptor beta chains presented below share a single source sample, sequenced in a study of Ad26.COV2.S vaccination and SARS-CoV-2 variants. The data were produced by immunoSEQ multiplex PCR, yet TCRdb's version contains in-frame clones alone and is incomplete. The table records around 270,000 clones, roughly 89% of them present only once. As to treatment: around 19 received Ad26.COV2.S at low or high dose, single or two shots; about 5 received placebo; per-sample allocation not given. Day 63 after the first vaccine or placebo injection was the time point for sampling. This specimen consisted of peripheral blood, obtained in a trial of Ad26.COV2.S vaccine versus placebo. The receptors originated from a person aged 18 to 65 who received the Ad26.COV2.S COVID-19 vaccine or a placebo.

The V and J genes are TRBV15 and TRBJ2-1, with 9 bases identical to TRBD2. The CDR3 is made up of 14 amino acids. V was pared by 5 bases and J by 4 bases, with 3 bases of the junction left unmatched. CDR1 LNHNV and CDR2 YYDKDF come from the germline V gene (reference sequence). Written as DNA, the CDR3 is TGTGCCACCAGCGGGCTAGCGGGATACAATGAGCAGTTCTTC. It specifies CATSGLAGYNEQFF. Filled out from reference TRBV15 and TRBJ2-1, the complete variable domain reads DAMVIQNPRYQVTQFGKPVTLSCSQTLNHNVMYWYQQKSSQAPKLLFHYYDKDFNNEADTPDNFQSRRPNTSFCFLDIRSPGLGDTAMYLCATSGLAGYNEQFFGPGTRLTVL.

This clone is labeled as medium-sized. The chain is built from TRBV4-3 and TRBJ1-2; 8 bases match TRBD1. The junction had 7 bases not matched to a gene; V was cut back by 2 bases and J by 5 bases. CDR3 length: 15 residues. Germline V gives CDR1 LGHNA, CDR2 YSLEER. Here the CDR3 reads CASSQRQGPRYGYTF. The CDR3 DNA follows: TGCGCCAGCAGCCAAAGACAGGGGCCACGTTATGGCTACACCTTC.

This chain connects TRBV29-1 to TRBJ1-1; 8 nucleotides line up with TRBD1. V lost 7 bases to trimming and J lost 5 bases; unmatched junction nucleotides: 12. This CDR3 comprises 14 residues. Germline V gene sequence: CDR1 SQVTM, CDR2 ANQGSEA. The CDR3 sequence: CSAFEQGARTEAFF. The CDR3 region has the DNA TGCAGCGCCTTTGAGCAGGGGGCGCGGACTGAAGCTTTCTTT.

The J gene is TRBJ2-1, the V gene TRBV5-4, with D perhaps TRBD1 or TRBD2 (6 bases each). The germline V gene encodes CDR1 SGHNT and CDR2 YYREEE (reference sequence). This CDR3 spans 16 amino acids. V shed 0 bases and J shed 2 bases, with 12 bases lying between them. The CDR3 nucleotides are TGTGCCAGCAGCTTGGCTAGGGGGGTAACCTACAATGAGCAGTTCTTC. It is translated as CASSLARGVTYNEQFF.

The J gene is TRBJ2-7, the V gene TRBV6-2 or TRBV6-3, with D hard to call. CDR1 and CDR2 from the germline V gene are MNHEY and SVGEGT. The CDR3 sequence is 14 residues long. Trimming shortened V by 2 bases and J by 2 bases, and 10 bases separated the two germline ends. The CDR3 loop is CASSYADSAYEQYV. The CDR3 coding sequence is TGTGCCAGCAGTTACGCAGATTCGGCCTACGAGCAGTACGTC.

The rearrangement joins TRBV19 to TRBJ1-2; 10 positions agree with TRBD1. The CDR3 has 17 amino acids. V gave up 3 bases and J gave up 4 bases; unmatched junction bases: 11. Germline CDR1 and CDR2: LNHDA and SQIVND (reference sequence). CDR3 sequence (DNA): TGTGCCAGTAGTATGGGACAGGGGTCCCCCGGGAGCTATGGCTACACCTTC. Its protein product is CASSMGQGSPGSYGYTF. Supplemented by reference TRBV19 and TRBJ1-2, the full variable domain reads DGGITQSPKYLFRKEGQNVTLSCEQNLNHDAMYWYRQDPGQGLRLIYYSQIVNDFQKGDIAEGYSVSREKKESFPLTVTSAQKNPTAFYLCASSMGQGSPGSYGYTFGSGTRLTVV.

The chain carries TRBV6-5 and TRBJ1-2, with D unresolved. Germline V CDR1 and CDR2: MNHEY, SVGAGI. Trimming took off 2 bases at V and 6 bases at J, with 16 bases between the two ends. The length of the CDR3 is 15 residues. The CDR3 nucleotides read TGTGCCAGCAGTTACAGTCCCGATTATGGGGATGGCTACACCTTC. Amino acid sequence: CASSYSPDYGDGYTF.

The genes are TRBV9 and TRBJ2-5; the D gene is possibly TRBD1 (6 bases). The ends were cut back, 0 bases at V and 0 bases at J, with 12 bases in the middle. Per the germline V gene, CDR1 is SGDLS and CDR2 is YYNGEE. This CDR3 comprises 16 residues. CDR3: CASSVAITGYQETQYF. For the CDR3, the DNA is TGTGCCAGCAGCGTAGCTATAACAGGGTACCAAGAGACCCAGTACTTC.

The chain links TRBV12-5 to TRBJ2-1; 13 bases line up with TRBD2. With V trimmed by 7 bases and J by 8 bases, 2 bases remained unmatched. The germline V gene has CDR1 LGHNT and CDR2 FRNRAP. This CDR3 region has 13 residues. This CDR3 reads CASELAGGYEQFF. CDR3 sequence (DNA): TGTGCTAGTGAACTAGCGGGGGGGTATGAGCAGTTCTTC. Full variable domain (remainder filled in from reference TRBV12-5 and TRBJ2-1): DARVTQTPRHKVTEMGQEVTMRCQPILGHNTVFWYRQTMMQGLELLAYFRNRAPLDDSGMPKDRFSAEMPDATLATLKIQPSEPRDSAVYFCASELAGGYEQFFGPGTRLTVL.

The chain links TRBV2 to TRBJ1-5, with D hard to call. Per the germline V gene, CDR1 is SNHLY and CDR2 is FYNNEI. V gave up 0 bases and J gave up 6 bases, with 9 bases separating them. CDR3 length: 14 amino acids. As DNA, the CDR3 is TGTGCCAGCAGTGAAGCGAATCTGGCTCAGCCCCAGCATTTT. It translates to CASSEANLAQPQHF.

The gene calls are TRBV5-1 and TRBJ1-6; TRBD1 is a possible D gene (5 bases). The germline V and J ends were trimmed by 1 base and 5 bases, with 7 bases remaining between them. Germline V lookup: CDR1 SGHRS, CDR2 YFSETQ. The CDR3 totals 14 residues. The CDR3 nucleotides read TGCGCCAGCAGCTTGCAGGGCCATAATTCACCCCTCCACTTT. Its translation: CASSLQGHNSPLHF.

The chain couples TRBV7-2 to TRBJ2-1; TRBD1 matches 9 bases. In germline, CDR1 is SGHTA, CDR2 FQGNSA. CDR3 length: 14 amino acids. Trimming removed 5 bases from V and 15 bases from J; junction bases left unmatched: 14. CDR3 region: CASSRGQGFQPRFF. The CDR3 DNA is TGTGCCAGCAGCCGGGGACAGGGATTCCAACCTAGGTTCTTC.

V and J are TRBV6-2 or TRBV6-3 and TRBJ2-2; TRBD1 might be the D (6 bases). Germline V gene lookup returns CDR1 MNHEY and CDR2 SVGEGT. Deletions cut 4 bases from V and 6 bases from J, with 9 bases between. The CDR3 covers 13 residues. CDR3 protein: CASSLQGAGELFF. CDR3 coding DNA: TGTGCCAGCAGTTTACAGGGCGCCGGGGAGCTGTTTTTT.

The chain joins TRBV7-6 to TRBJ2-6; 11 positions match TRBD1. The V and J ends lost 5 bases and 2 bases, in that order; junction bases with no gene match: 8. Germline CDR1 SGHVS, CDR2 FNYEAQ. CDR3 length equals 18 residues. The CDR3 nucleotides read TGTGCCAGCAGCCGCGTCCCGGGACAGGGGGCTGGGGCCAACGTCCTGACTTTC. Translated: CASSRVPGQGAGANVLTF.

The chain joins TRBV28 to TRBJ2-7, with D possibly TRBD1 on 6 matching bases. The V gene's germline CDR1 is MDHEN and CDR2 SYDVKM. Deletions cut 7 bases from V and 3 bases from J, with 13 bases between. The CDR3 extends over 13 amino acids. The chain's CDR3 is CASTQGANYEQYV. The DNA of the CDR3 is TGTGCCAGCACACAGGGCGCTAACTACGAGCAGTACGTC.

This clone was seen once. This same CDR3 is encoded by further DNA sequences in the sample. J is TRBJ1-4 and V is TRBV6-5; D is undetermined. This CDR3 comprises 14 residues. Per germline, CDR1 MNHEY and CDR2 SVGAGI. Trimming shortened V by 5 bases and J by 5 bases, and 12 bases separated the two germline ends. The CDR3 nucleotides are TGTGCCAGCAGTCTAGGCAGGTCGAATGAAAAACTGTTTTTT. Its translation: CASSLGRSNEKLFF.

This chain links TRBV7-8 with TRBJ1-5; 7 nucleotides align to TRBD1. J lost 2 bases, V lost 0 bases, and 10 bases had no gene match. CDR1 SGHVS and CDR2 FQNEAQ come from the germline V gene. The CDR3 is 18 amino acids. CDR3 DNA: TGTGCCAGCAGCTTAGCGCTAGGGGGCGCGGGGGGCAATCAGCCCCAGCATTTT. Its translation: CASSLALGGAGGNQPQHF.

The rearrangement uses TRBV7-9 and TRBJ2-5, with D unclear. This CDR3 comprises 12 residues. Trimming shortened V by 2 bases and J by 4 bases, and 5 bases separated the two germline ends. Germline V lookup: CDR1 SEHNR, CDR2 FQNEAQ (reference sequence). The CDR3: CASSLKGETQYF. CDR3 in DNA: TGTGCCAGCAGCTTAAAGGGAGAGACCCAGTACTTC. The full variable domain, its missing parts supplied by reference TRBV7-9 and TRBJ2-5, is DTGVSQNPRHKITKRGQNVTFRCDPISEHNRLYWYRQTLGQGPEFLTYFQNEAQLEKSRLLSDRFSAERPKGSFSTLEIQRTEQGDSAMYLCASSLKGETQYFGPGTRLLVL.

The rearrangement joins TRBV7-9 to TRBJ1-1; the D gene is possibly TRBD1 (5 bases). CDR3 length: 12 amino acids. V was cut by 5 bases and J by 6 bases, with 10 bases left in between. The germline V gene encodes CDR1 SEHNR and CDR2 FQNEAQ (reference sequence). For the CDR3, the DNA is TGTGCCAGCAGCGGCTTAGGGGCTGAAGCTTTCTTT. Its protein product is CASSGLGAEAFF.

The genes are TRBV19 and TRBJ2-3, with 9 bases lining up with TRBD2. The CDR3 length is 15 residues. Germline lookup yields CDR1 LNHDA and CDR2 SQIVND (reference sequence). The ends lost 6 bases at V and 4 bases at J; junction bases unmatched: 8. In nucleotides, the CDR3 is TGTGCCAGTAGACGAGCGGGAGGAGGGCCAGATACGCAGTATTTT. It is translated as CASRRAGGGPDTQYF.

This sequence joins TRBV24-1 and TRBJ2-1; 9 bases map to TRBD2. V gave up 1 base and J gave up 9 bases; unmatched junction bases: 9. The germline CDR1 and CDR2 sequences are KGHDR and SFDVKD. This CDR3 is built from 16 residues. CDR3 amino acids: CATSDLWLAGPGEQFF. DNA of the CDR3: TGTGCCACCAGTGATTTATGGCTAGCGGGGCCGGGTGAGCAGTTCTTC.

This clone was observed a handful of times. The chain joins TRBV7-2 to TRBJ1-1; a possible D gene is TRBD1 (6 bases). Germline assignment: CDR1 SGHTA and CDR2 FQGNSA. The V gene lost 5 bases and the J gene lost 6 bases, with 19 bases spanning the gap. There are 15 residues in the CDR3. CDR3 bases: TGTGCCAGCAGCCAAGGGGGAGGGGGAAGGCCTGAAGCTTTCTTT. It yields the protein CASSQGGGGRPEAFF.

V is TRBV18 and J is TRBJ2-5; D may be TRBD1 (6 bases). Trimming took off 2 bases at V and 5 bases at J, with 15 bases between the two ends. Germline V gives CDR1 KGHSH, CDR2 LQKENI. This CDR3 has 15 amino acids. CDR3 loop: CASSPSQGRGETQYF. CDR3 sequence (DNA): TGTGCCAGCTCACCATCCCAGGGGCGAGGGGAGACCCAGTACTTC.

The rearrangement joins TRBV4-2 to TRBJ2-5; possibly TRBD1 or TRBD2 for D (6 bases each). This CDR3 comprises 17 residues. Germline V gene data show CDR1 as LGHNA and CDR2 as YNFKEQ. Trimming stripped 3 bases from V and 6 bases from J, with 23 bases between. CDR3 protein: CASSHQTYGGREQTQYF. The CDR3 DNA sequence: TGTGCCAGCAGCCACCAGACCTACGGGGGCAGGGAGCAGACCCAGTACTTC.

The V gene is TRBV19, the J gene TRBJ2-1; D call uncertain. Germline CDR1 LNHDA, CDR2 SQIVND (reference sequence). CDR3 length: 15 amino acids. V lost 3 bases to trimming and J lost 2 bases, with 11 bases between them. CDR3 bases: TGTGCCAGTAGTATGTCGGAACACACCTACAATGAGCAGTTCTTC. It encodes CASSMSEHTYNEQFF.

The chain carries TRBV5-6 and TRBJ1-6, with D uncertain. This CDR3 contains 11 residues. V was cut by 4 bases and J by 12 bases, with 8 bases left in between. Germline CDR1 and CDR2: SGHDT and YYEEEE. This CDR3 is CASSQSGPLHF. Written as DNA, the CDR3 is TGTGCCAGCAGCCAATCCGGACCCCTCCACTTT.